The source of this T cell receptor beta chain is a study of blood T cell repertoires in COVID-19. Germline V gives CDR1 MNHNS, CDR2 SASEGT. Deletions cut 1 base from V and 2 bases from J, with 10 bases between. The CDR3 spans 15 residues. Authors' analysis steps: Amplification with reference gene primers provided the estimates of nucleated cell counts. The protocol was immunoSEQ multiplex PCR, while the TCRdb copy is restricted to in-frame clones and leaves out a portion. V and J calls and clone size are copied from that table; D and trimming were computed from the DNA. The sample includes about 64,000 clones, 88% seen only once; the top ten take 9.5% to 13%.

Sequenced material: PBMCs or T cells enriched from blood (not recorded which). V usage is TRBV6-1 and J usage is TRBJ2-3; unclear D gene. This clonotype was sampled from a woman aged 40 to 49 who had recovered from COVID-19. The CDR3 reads CASSEDDWNTDTQYF. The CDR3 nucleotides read TGTGCCAGCAGTGAAGATGACTGGAACACAGATACGCAGTATTTT.